The TCR beta chain under discussion was sequenced for a study of blood T cell repertoires in COVID-19. Study context: In each case, the material was cDNA or gDNA derived from T cells, B-cell-depleted T cells, or PBMCs.

Trimming took off 1 base at V and 4 bases at J, with 10 bases between the two ends. The CDR3 spans 14 residues. The germline CDR1 and CDR2 sequences are MGHRA and YSYEKL. How the authors handled the data: Amplification of reference gene primers was used by the study to estimate nucleated cell counts. Assay used: immunoSEQ multiplex PCR; TCRdb lists only in-frame clones, some missing. From that table come the V and J calls and clone size; the DNA was used to work out D and trimming. The sample has about 230,000 clones, roughly 85% seen once. This TCR was sampled from a man in his fifties with COVID-19, enrolled during active disease. The gene calls are TRBV4-1 and TRBJ2-5; tentative D call: TRBD2 (6 bases). The sequencing sample was made of peripheral blood. CDR3 sequence (DNA): TGCGCCAGCAGCCAAGGGGCGGGGTTAGAGACCCAGTACTTC. It is translated as CASSQGAGLETQYF.